This TCR beta chain appears in the sequencing data of a study of human T cells and chemical hapten exposure. Germline CDR1 and CDR2: MNHNS and SASEGT. With 7 bases removed from V and 6 bases from J, the gap between germline ends came to 16 bases. The CDR3 loop spans 14 amino acids. Time point in this sample: patch test 1, 2 weeks after DPC sensitization. This sample's treatment: therapeutic diphenylcyclopropenone sensitization with weekly scalp DPC. Via MiXCR, TCRdb re-called the RACE reads, giving one row per CDR3 protein. This table has 70,000 to 100,000 distinct CDR3 sequences, roughly 7.6% appearing once.

This TCR was sampled from a woman in her thirties with alopecia areata. Some clones in this sample may be carry-over from other donors' samples. The sample in question was whole blood, obtained in connection with sensitization to the hapten diphenylcyclopropenone (DPC). V and J are TRBV6-1 and TRBJ1-5; D is unclear. The CDR3 DNA follows: TGTGCCAGCACCACAAGGTTTAGCGGTCAGCCCCAGCATTTT. Translation gives CASTTRFSGQPQHF.